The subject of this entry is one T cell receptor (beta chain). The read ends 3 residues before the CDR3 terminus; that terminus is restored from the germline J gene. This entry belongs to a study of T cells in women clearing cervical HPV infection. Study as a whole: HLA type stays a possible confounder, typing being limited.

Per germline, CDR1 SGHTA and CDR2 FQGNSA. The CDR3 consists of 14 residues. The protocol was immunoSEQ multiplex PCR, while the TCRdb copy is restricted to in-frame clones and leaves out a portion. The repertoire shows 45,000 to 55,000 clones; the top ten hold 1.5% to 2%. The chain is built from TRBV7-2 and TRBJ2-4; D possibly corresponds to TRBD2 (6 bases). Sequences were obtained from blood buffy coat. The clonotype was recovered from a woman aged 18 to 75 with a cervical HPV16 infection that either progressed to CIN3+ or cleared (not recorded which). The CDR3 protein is CASSLAGGTLDQYF. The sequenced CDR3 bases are TGTGCCAGCAGCTTAGCGGGGGGAACACTGGAT. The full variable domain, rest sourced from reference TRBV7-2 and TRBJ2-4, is GAGVSQSPSNKVTEKGKDVELRCDPISGHTALYWYRQSLGQGLEFLIYFQGNSAPDKSGLPSDRFSAERTGGSVSTLTIQRTQQEDSAVYLCASSLAGGTLDQYFGAGTRLSVL.